Listed below are T cell receptor beta chains from one sample, sequenced in a study of CD8 T cells in Susac syndrome. From the immunoSEQ multiplex PCR reads, TCRdb called clonotypes with MiXCR, one entry per CDR3 protein. The profile shows approximately 25,000 distinct CDR3 sequences, approximately 92% of them singletons. Sequenced sample: CD8+ T cells from PBMCs. All receptors come from a human donor with Susac syndrome. Both conserved end residues are part of each CDR3. The D gene is left open where the match is weak. Expanded clones are given a class, and other clones once, few, many or no size at all.

TRBV7-3,TRBJ2-1,.,.,CASSFMGNEQFF,TGTGCCAGCAGCTTTATGGGGAATGAGCAGTTCTTC
TRBV24-1,TRBJ2-5,.,.,CATGDTRGRFEETQYF,TGTGCCACCGGAGATACTAGAGGACGGTTCGAAGAGACCCAGTACTTC
TRBV13,TRBJ2-2,.,.,CASLFANTGELFF,TGTGCCAGCTTGTTCGCGAACACCGGGGAGCTGTTTTTT
TRBV5-6,TRBJ2-1,TRBD1,.,CASSLYPGGTGYEQFF,TGTGCCAGCAGCTTGTACCCAGGGGGTACCGGGTATGAGCAGTTCTTC
TRBV4-3,TRBJ2-3,TRBD2,.,CASSQSPGLAGVTDTQYF,TGCGCCAGCAGCCAATCGCCGGGACTAGCGGGGGTAACAGATACGCAGTATTTT
TRBV9,TRBJ2-1,TRBD1,.,CASSVEGGADYNEQFF,TGTGCCAGCAGCGTAGAAGGGGGCGCGGACTACAATGAGCAGTTCTTC
TRBV12-3/TRBV12-4,TRBJ2-3,TRBD1,.,CASSPTGDTDTQYF,TGTGCCAGCAGCCCGACAGGGGACACAGATACGCAGTATTTT
TRBV19,TRBJ2-7,.,once,CASSIGELEGNEQYF,TGTGCCAGTAGTATTGGAGAGTTAGAAGGGAACGAGCAGTACTTC
TRBV7-3,TRBJ2-2,.,.,CASSLGQYTGELFF,TGTGCCAGCAGCCTTGGACAGTACACCGGGGAGCTGTTTTTT
TRBV6-2/TRBV6-3,TRBJ1-1,TRBD1,.,CASSTTGVDTEAFF,TGTGCCAGCAGCACCACAGGGGTTGACACTGAAGCTTTCTTT
TRBV7-2,TRBJ2-3,.,.,CASSLGPRQITQYF,TGTGCCAGCAGCTTAGGACCCCGCCAGATAACGCAGTATTTT
TRBV6-5,TRBJ2-7,.,.,CASSYSSFSSFYEQYF,TGTGCCAGCAGTTACTCGAGTTTTAGTAGCTTCTACGAGCAGTACTTC
TRBV9,TRBJ2-1,.,once,CASSGPRDTHNEQFF,TGTGCCAGCAGCGGCCCACGGGACACTCACAATGAGCAGTTCTTC
TRBV4-1,TRBJ2-7,.,.,CASSPWRQSSYEQYF,TGCGCCAGCAGCCCCTGGAGACAGTCCTCCTACGAGCAGTACTTC
TRBV6-5,TRBJ1-5,.,.,CASSSGEESNQPQHF,TGTGCCAGCAGTTCGGGGGAGGAAAGCAATCAGCCCCAGCATTTT
TRBV20-1,TRBJ2-7,.,.,CSARVTGMGYEQYF,TGCAGTGCTAGAGTTACAGGGATGGGTTACGAGCAGTACTTC
TRBV6-1,TRBJ1-5,.,.,CASSTHLRGGNQPQHF,TGTGCCAGCAGTACCCACCTCAGGGGTGGCAATCAGCCCCAGCATTTT
TRBV6-2/TRBV6-3,TRBJ2-2,.,.,CASREWAGELFF,TGTGCCAGCAGAGAGTGGGCCGGGGAGCTGTTTTTT
TRBV6-2/TRBV6-3,TRBJ1-2,.,.,CASSYSEGYNGYTF,TGTGCCAGCAGTTACTCAGAGGGATACAATGGCTACACCTTC
TRBV14,TRBJ2-7,TRBD2,.,CASSHGGAGVYEQYF,TGTGCCAGCAGCCATGGCGGGGCGGGGGTTTACGAGCAGTACTTC
TRBV7-9,TRBJ1-1,TRBD1,.,CASSLDRGHGTEAFF,TGTGCCAGCAGCTTAGACAGGGGGCATGGCACTGAAGCTTTCTTT
TRBV3-1,TRBJ1-1,.,.,CASSQVPRGTEAFF,TGTGCCAGCAGCCAAGTCCCCCGGGGCACTGAAGCTTTCTTT
TRBV6-5,TRBJ2-7,.,.,CASSYAPAGRDEQYF,TGTGCCAGCAGTTACGCCCCGGCAGGGCGGGACGAGCAGTACTTC
TRBV7-3,TRBJ2-3,.,.,CASSFEQGDTQYF,TGTGCCAGCAGCTTCGAACAGGGAGATACGCAGTATTTT
TRBV6-5,TRBJ2-1,.,.,CASRMAPRGDEQFF,TGTGCCAGCAGAATGGCCCCCAGGGGGGATGAGCAGTTCTTC
TRBV13,TRBJ1-6,.,.,CASRLGTENSPLHF,TGTGCCAGCAGATTGGGGACGGAGAATTCACCCCTCCACTTT
TRBV4-3,TRBJ2-3,TRBD2,.,CASSQDTSGFAQYF,TGCGCCAGCAGCCAAGATACTAGCGGGTTTGCGCAGTATTTT
TRBV5-1,TRBJ2-3,.,.,CASSPRQQQRADTQYF,TGCGCCAGCAGCCCCCGACAGCAACAGAGGGCAGATACGCAGTATTTT
TRBV27,TRBJ2-2,TRBD1,.,CASRSTQGATGELFF,TGTGCCAGCAGAAGTACACAGGGGGCAACCGGGGAGCTGTTTTTT
TRBV7-9,TRBJ2-4,.,.,CASSLAAGAKNIQYF,TGTGCCAGCAGCTTAGCGGCGGGGGCCAAAAACATTCAGTACTTC
TRBV2,TRBJ1-1,.,.,CAGTEAFF,TGTGCCGGCACTGAAGCTTTCTTT
TRBV27,TRBJ2-7,.,.,CASSFSGGQFSYEQYF,TGTGCCAGCAGTTTTTCCGGGGGACAGTTCTCCTACGAGCAGTACTTC
TRBV13,TRBJ2-1,TRBD1,.,CASSRGTAGNEQFF,TGTGCCAGCAGCCGAGGGACAGCTGGGAATGAGCAGTTCTTC
TRBV5-6,TRBJ2-5,.,once,CASSSGTDQETQYF,TGTGCCAGCAGCTCCGGGACTGACCAAGAGACCCAGTACTTC